The rows below give T cell receptor beta chains drawn from one sample of a study of T cell responses to AZD1222 COVID-19 vaccine. Repertoires were generated with immunoSEQ multiplex PCR, while TCRdb's copy carries only in-frame clones and drops some. The table includes 100,000 to 150,000 clones, around 89% detected once. The sequenced sample was peripheral blood, obtained on day 0 of AZD1222 vaccination. These receptors were obtained from an adult in good health. The conserved cysteine and the conserved F or W are not part of the CDR3 here. The order of the fields is V gene, J gene, CDR3 protein.

TRBV3-1/TRBV3-2	TRBJ2-5	ASSQDRKVRGQGAQY
TRBV30	TRBJ2-5	AWELDRGGETQY
TRBV3-1/TRBV3-2	TRBJ2-7	ASSQPGGSRYEQY
TRBV25-1	TRBJ1-4	ACEGPEKLF
TRBV5-5	TRBJ2-7	ASSLRSGFSYEQY
TRBV19	TRBJ1-4	ASSIAGAPSSGGEKLF
TRBV5-5	TRBJ1-2	ASSFRDRGRGT
TRBV27	TRBJ2-1	ASSFAGGPYNEQF
TRBV7-9	TRBJ1-1	ASSFGTQPWSTEAF
TRBV28	TRBJ2-2	ASSLPGQGAGELF
TRBV6-5	TRBJ2-7	ASSYSSVSPYEQY
TRBV5-6	TRBJ1-1	ASSLVGLLNTEAF
TRBV6-1	TRBJ1-3	ASSEQEISGNTIY
TRBV7-8	TRBJ2-2	ASSPLGARLTGELF
TRBV21-1	TRBJ2-7	ASSKDSYEQY
TRBV6-2/TRBV6-3	TRBJ2-7	ASSFVGVGEQY
TRBV9	TRBJ2-2	ASSVLSTGELF
TRBV7-9	TRBJ2-3	ASSYFGGRADTQY
TRBV4-1	TRBJ2-1	ASSRLAGLNNEQF
TRBV18	TRBJ2-5	ASSPFHSSQVSRLRYQETQY
TRBV9	TRBJ2-3	ASEGSLAGGNTDTQY
TRBV7-9	TRBJ1-4	ASSSQGANEKLF
TRBV29-1	TRBJ2-7	SVARDSSYEQY
TRBV9	TRBJ2-2	ASSSNTGELF